The next 24 T cell receptor beta chains were all read from a single sample in a study of cytomegalovirus exposure and HLA in healthy donors. PCR primers comprised 60 Vbeta and 13 Jbeta primers. Assay used: immunoSEQ multiplex PCR; TCRdb lists only in-frame clones, some missing. The sample includes tens of thousands of clones. What was sequenced was PBMCs. These receptors all stem from a female donor in good health and CMV-seropositive.

The chain has TRBV29-1 and TRBJ1-1, with D unresolved. The CDR3 is 14 amino acids. The ends were cut back, 8 bases at V and 5 bases at J, with 21 bases in the middle. Germline CDR1 is SQVTM and CDR2 is ANQGSEA. In nucleotides, the CDR3 is TGCAGCCTTAGCCCCGGGCCCCGAGGGACTGAAGCTTTCTTT. Residues: CSLSPGPRGTEAFF.

The chain combines TRBV7-9 with TRBJ1-1; no definite D call. CDR3 length: 13 residues. V was shortened by 5 bases and J by 10 bases, with 17 bases between the two germline ends. Germline CDR1 SEHNR, CDR2 FQNEAQ (reference sequence). The CDR3 here is CASSPEVRARAFF. The DNA of the CDR3 is TGTGCCAGCAGCCCCGAGGTGAGGGCCAGAGCTTTCTTT.

This chain's CDR3 is CASSVDGTGHFSYNSPLHF. The CDR3 DNA reads as TGTGCCAGCAGCGTAGATGGGACAGGTCACTTCTCCTATAATTCACCCCTCCACTTT. The chain uses TRBV9 and TRBJ1-6; 8 bases line up with TRBD1. There are 19 residues in the CDR3. Germline CDR1 and CDR2: SGDLS and YYNGEE. With 0 bases clipped from V and 0 bases from J, the junction kept 8 bases outside the gene matches.

The chain uses TRBV9 and TRBJ2-5, with D possibly being TRBD1 (6 bases). V lost 3 bases and J lost 1, with 10 bases in between. Germline V gene sequence: CDR1 SGDLS, CDR2 YYNGEE. The CDR3 spans 14 residues. In DNA form, the CDR3 reads TGTGCCAGCAGCGCGAGGGGGACCCAAGAGACCCAGTACTTC. Its translation: CASSARGTQETQYF.

The V and J genes are TRBV7-9 and TRBJ2-2; D remains ambiguous. CDR3 length equals 13 residues. Trimming took 3 bases from V and 7 from J, leaving 9 bases between them. CDR1 SEHNR and CDR2 FQNEAQ come from the germline V gene (reference sequence). CDR3 nucleotides: TGTGCCAGCAGCTTTGAGTCTTTCGGGGAGCTGTTTTTT. This encodes CASSFESFGELFF.

The chain carries TRBV19 and TRBJ1-6, with TRBD1 matching over 9 bases. This CDR3 is built from 14 residues. Losses at the gene ends were 5 bases for V and 6 bases for J; bases not matched to a gene: 2. Germline V gene data show CDR1 as LNHDA and CDR2 as SQIVND (reference sequence). CDR3: CASSGTGTNSPLHF. The CDR3 DNA sequence: TGTGCCAGTAGTGGGACAGGGACTAATTCACCCCTCCACTTT.

The chain employs TRBV11-3 and TRBJ2-7; D may be TRBD1 (6 bases). The CDR3 covers 14 residues. Between the trimmed V and J ends, which lost 4 bases and 6 bases, there was a span of 16 bases. CDR1 and CDR2 (germline): SGHNT, YENEEA. CDR3 bases: TGTGCCAGCAGCTCGACATCACAGGGTAGCGAGCAGTACTTC. It is translated as CASSSTSQGSEQYF.

The CDR3 here is CASSPGQGGYGYTF. The DNA for the CDR3 is TGTGCCAGCAGTCCTGGACAGGGCGGGTATGGCTACACCTTC. This rearrangement joins TRBV6-5 to TRBJ1-2, with TRBD1 matching 8 bases. The germline gives CDR1 MNHEY, CDR2 SVGAGI. The CDR3 covers 14 residues. V shed 5 bases, J shed 5 bases, and the junction held 7 bases outside the gene matches.

The chain carries TRBV4-3 and TRBJ2-7, with 10 bases fitting TRBD2. Germline CDR1 LGHNA, CDR2 YSLEER. The length of the CDR3 is 17 residues. V shed 1 base, J shed 4 bases, and the junction held 10 bases outside the gene matches. In DNA, the CDR3 is TGCGCCAGCAGCCAAGTGGGGGGTGGACTAGCGGATTACGAGCAGTACTTC. It specifies CASSQVGGGLADYEQYF.

The V and J genes are TRBV5-6 and TRBJ1-1; D possibly corresponds to TRBD1 (5 bases). Deletions cut 6 bases from V and 11 bases from J, with 23 bases between. The CDR3 loop spans 14 amino acids. Germline loops: CDR1 SGHDT, CDR2 YYEEEE. The CDR3 here is CASISGRTRVEAFF. CDR3 sequence (DNA): TGTGCCAGCATCTCAGGACGAACCAGGGTCGAGGCTTTCTTT.

V usage is TRBV18 and J usage is TRBJ2-3; weak D call: TRBD1 (7 bases). Germline values: CDR1 KGHSH, CDR2 LQKENI. V was pared by 2 bases and J by 4 bases, with 10 bases between. CDR3 length equals 14 residues. CDR3 region: CASSPSRGADTQYF. The CDR3 coding sequence is TGTGCCAGCTCACCATCCAGGGGGGCAGATACGCAGTATTTT.

The chain joins TRBV7-3 to TRBJ1-1; tentatively, D is TRBD1 (5 bases). Per the germline V gene, CDR1 is SGHTA and CDR2 is FQGTGA. This CDR3 contains 15 residues. The V and J ends lost 6 bases and 1 base respectively, with 15 bases between them. In DNA, the CDR3 is TGTGCCAGCAGGGCAGGGAACGGGTGGAACACTGAAGCTTTCTTT. It encodes CASRAGNGWNTEAFF.

The chain links TRBV28 to TRBJ1-1, with 11 bases identical to TRBD1. The CDR3 totals 14 residues. Trimming took 6 bases from V and 7 from J; bases not matched to a gene: 7. CDR1 and CDR2 from the germline V gene are MDHEN and SYDVKM. The CDR3 DNA follows: TGTGCCAGCAGGTGCGGACAGGGGGCTTGTGAAGCTTTCTTT. Its translation: CASRCGQGACEAFF.

This rearrangement joins TRBV6-1 to TRBJ2-3; a weak D match, TRBD2 (5 bases). This CDR3 region has 15 residues. Per germline, CDR1 MNHNS and CDR2 SASEGT. V was clipped by 6 bases and J by 0 bases, with 13 bases between them. CDR3 sequence reads: CASSEPGLSTDTQYF. CDR3 in DNA: TGTGCCAGCAGCGAACCCGGACTTAGCACAGATACGCAGTATTTT.

This chain connects TRBV6-4 to TRBJ1-4, with 9 bases aligning to TRBD1. The junction had 20 bases not matched to a gene; V was cut back by 6 bases and J by 3 bases. The CDR3 covers 20 residues. Germline CDR1 MRHNA, CDR2 SNTAGT. CDR3 DNA: TGTGCCAGCAGCCAATCTAAGGACAGGGGTGGGGAGTTGTCTAATGAAAAACTGTTTTTT. It encodes CASSQSKDRGGELSNEKLFF.

The chain is built from TRBV6-5 and TRBJ2-7; weak D call: TRBD1 (6 bases). Trimming stripped 5 bases from V and 2 bases from J, with 10 bases between. Germline-derived CDR1 and CDR2 are MNHEY and SVGAGI. The CDR3 is 13 residues long. For the CDR3, the DNA is TGTGCCAGCAGTAAACACAGGGCCTACGAGCAGTACTTC. This translates into CASSKHRAYEQYF.

J is TRBJ1-5 and V is TRBV4-3; D uncertain. V dropped 3 bases and J dropped 5 bases, with 11 bases sitting between them. This CDR3 has 14 residues. Germline V gives CDR1 LGHNA, CDR2 YSLEER. CDR3 nucleotides: TGCGCCAGCAGCCAGAAGTCAGGTGATCAGCCCCAGCATTTT. It specifies CASSQKSGDQPQHF.

The chain combines TRBV6-5 with TRBJ2-7, with 7 bases fitting TRBD1. The CDR3 contains 15 residues. Germline V gene lookup returns CDR1 MNHEY and CDR2 SVGAGI. The ends lost 2 bases at V and 4 bases at J; junction bases unmatched: 8. The DNA for the CDR3 is TGTGCCAGCAGTTACAGGGGGCTTCCATATTACGAGCAGTACTTC. The encoded protein is CASSYRGLPYYEQYF.

The V and J genes are TRBV19 and TRBJ1-5; the D gene is possibly TRBD1 (5 bases). CDR3 length equals 16 residues. Germline-derived CDR1 and CDR2 are LNHDA and SQIVND (reference sequence). V shed 5 bases and J shed 0 bases, with 14 bases lying between them. CDR3 in amino acids: CASSLQGGYSNQPQHF. The CDR3 nucleotides read TGTGCCAGTAGTCTCCAGGGAGGTTATAGCAATCAGCCCCAGCATTTT.

The chain is built from TRBV7-9 and TRBJ1-3, with D unresolved. V lost 1 base, J lost 0 bases, and 19 bases lay in between. The CDR3 sequence is 19 residues long. CDR1 is SEHNR and CDR2 is FQNEAQ in the germline V gene (reference sequence). The CDR3 spells CASSLVGGDGRGSGNTIYF. CDR3 DNA sequence: TGTGCCAGCAGCTTAGTAGGTGGGGATGGACGGGGCTCTGGAAACACCATATATTTT. The variable domain in full, completed from reference TRBV7-9 and TRBJ1-3, reads DTGVSQNPRHKITKRGQNVTFRCDPISEHNRLYWYRQTLGQGPEFLTYFQNEAQLEKSRLLSDRFSAERPKGSFSTLEIQRTEQGDSAMYLCASSLVGGDGRGSGNTIYFGEGSWLTVV.

The chain combines TRBV7-3 with TRBJ2-1, with D unclear. The CDR3 extends over 15 amino acids. Between the trimmed V and J ends, which lost 2 bases and 0 bases, there was a span of 8 bases. Per germline, CDR1 SGHTA and CDR2 FQGTGA. CDR3 nucleotides: TGTGCCAGCAGCTTATACAGTGGCTCCTACAATGAGCAGTTCTTC. Translating it yields CASSLYSGSYNEQFF.

The chain carries TRBV5-1 and TRBJ2-5; TRBD2 matches 14 bases. The V gene's germline CDR1 is SGHRS and CDR2 YFSETQ. The junction had 3 bases not matched to a gene; V was cut back by 0 bases and J by 5 bases. The CDR3 covers 16 residues. Here the CDR3 reads CASSLGRLAGGETQYF. In DNA, the CDR3 is TGCGCCAGCAGCTTGGGGAGACTAGCGGGGGGGGAGACCCAGTACTTC.

The chain has TRBV5-6 and TRBJ1-6; a weak D match, TRBD1 (5 bases). V lost 0 bases and J 9 bases, leaving 10 bases between the germline ends. Germline V gene lookup returns CDR1 SGHDT and CDR2 YYEEEE. This CDR3 has 14 amino acids. The CDR3 sequence: CASSLAGVSSPLHF. The DNA for the CDR3 is TGTGCCAGCAGCTTGGCGGGGGTAAGTTCACCCCTCCACTTT.

The gene calls are TRBV6-1 and TRBJ2-1; 16 positions match TRBD2. This CDR3 has 15 residues. The J segment lost 10 bases and the V segment lost 6 bases, leaving 6 bases of the junction unmatched. Germline V gene lookup returns CDR1 MNHNS and CDR2 SASEGT. The CDR3 loop is CASREGLAGGHEQFF. CDR3 bases: TGTGCCAGCAGAGAGGGACTAGCGGGAGGGCACGAGCAGTTCTTC.